These 13 T cell receptor beta chains were sequenced from one sample in a study of beta chain features in type 1 diabetes (dated by TCRdb to 2017 to 2018). For these TCRs, the target antigens are not known. On the study overall, not on this receptor specifically: A moderate but significant shortening of TCRB CDR3 length was observed in type 1 diabetes patients in all four CD4+ subsets.

Library creation used the immunoSEQ multiplex PCR assay. The entire isolated RNA was reverse transcribed using the High Capacity cDNA Reverse Transcription Kit, and thus expressed TCRB transcripts were sequenced. Drawn from immuneACCESS, this table holds only the in-frame rearrangements with V and J called that TCRdb kept. Clones are partly lost; checked studies trace under half to an unresolved V gene and leave the rest unexplained. This sample comprises fewer than 200,000 clones, 10% of them detected only once. The top ten clones comprise roughly 0.45% of the sample. The material sequenced was central memory CD4+ T cells from blood. The receptor set was obtained from a man aged 30 to 39 with type 1 diabetes.

This clone was seen only a few times. The V gene is TRBV30, the J gene TRBJ1-3; D remains ambiguous. The CDR3 covers 17 residues. The germline V gene encodes CDR1 GTSNPN and CDR2 SVGIG (reference sequence). Trimming took off 1 base at V and 4 bases at J, with 20 bases between the two ends. The CDR3 DNA reads TGTGCCTGGAGTGGCCCGTGGGCGAGTGGAAAAGGAAACACCATATATTTT. Translated, it gives CAWSGPWASGKGNTIYF.

The J gene is TRBJ1-1, the V gene TRBV7-6; D may be TRBD1 (5 bases). This CDR3 is 14 amino acids long. Germline CDR1 and CDR2: SGHVS and FNYEAQ. Deletions cut 5 bases from V and 2 bases from J, with 12 bases between. CDR3 region: CASSQQGYNTEAFF. Written as DNA, the CDR3 is TGTGCCAGCAGCCAGCAGGGTTACAACACTGAAGCTTTCTTT.

This clone was recorded a few times. The CDR3 DNA sequence: TGTGCCAGCAGTGAGAGACCTTGGACTAGCGGGAGTCGCCCTGAGCAGTTCTTC. Its protein is CASSERPWTSGSRPEQFF. The genes are TRBV6-1 and TRBJ2-1; 13 nucleotides match TRBD2. Germline V gene sequence: CDR1 MNHNS, CDR2 SASEGT. V trimming: 3 bases; J trimming: 9 bases; junction bases outside the gene matches: 14. The CDR3 contains 18 residues.

This chain uses TRBV20-1 with TRBJ2-1; D is uncertain. The V gene lost 0 bases and the J gene lost 14 bases, with 5 bases spanning the gap. The length of the CDR3 is 9 residues. The V gene's germline CDR1 is DFQATT and CDR2 SNEGSKA (reference sequence). CDR3 coding DNA: TGCAGTGCTAGAGATCGGGAGTTCTTC. Translating it yields CSARDREFF.

CDR3 DNA sequence: TGTGCCAGCAGCTTAGTACCGGGAAGAGAAGCTTTCTTT. This sequence encodes CASSLVPGREAFF. V and J are TRBV7-9 and TRBJ1-1; the D is unclear. CDR1 is SEHNR and CDR2 is FQNEAQ in the germline V gene (reference sequence). Trimming took off 1 base at V and 8 bases at J, with 11 bases between the two ends. This CDR3 is 13 amino acids long.

V and J are TRBV4-3 and TRBJ1-1; D gene ambiguous. V shed 6 bases and J shed 0 bases, with 11 bases lying between them. The CDR3 spans 14 residues. Germline V gives CDR1 LGHNA, CDR2 YSLEER. The chain's CDR3 is CASSREALNTEAFF. The CDR3 DNA reads as TGCGCCAGCAGTCGAGAAGCACTGAACACTGAAGCTTTCTTT.

In its sample, this clone was seen a few times. The chain joins TRBV23-1 to TRBJ2-3, with D unresolved. TRBV23-1 is flagged as an ORF with uncertain function. The CDR3 spans 18 residues. Between the trimmed V and J ends, which lost 8 bases and 4 bases, there was a span of 28 bases. The CDR3 reads CASSPVLMARFGADTQYF. The DNA of the CDR3 is TGCGCCAGCTCTCCAGTACTAATGGCGAGGTTTGGCGCAGATACGCAGTATTTT.

This clone occurred a few times. The rearrangement joins TRBV7-9 to TRBJ2-7; 10 bases match TRBD2. Trimming removed 6 bases from V and 6 bases from J; junction bases left unmatched: 20. The CDR3 sequence is 18 residues long. The germline CDR1 and CDR2 sequences are SEHNR and FQNEAQ (reference sequence). Here the CDR3 reads CASRSINPDPSGSSEQYF. Written as DNA, the CDR3 is TGTGCCAGCAGGAGTATTAACCCCGACCCTAGCGGGAGTAGCGAGCAGTACTTC. Full variable domain (outside the CDR3, taken from reference TRBV7-9 and TRBJ2-7): DTGVSQNPRHKITKRGQNVTFRCDPISEHNRLYWYRQTLGQGPEFLTYFQNEAQLEKSRLLSDRFSAERPKGSFSTLEIQRTEQGDSAMYLCASRSINPDPSGSSEQYFGPGTRLTVT.

The chain employs TRBV11-2 and TRBJ1-1; D possibly corresponds to TRBD1 (5 bases). The V gene's germline CDR1 is SGHAT and CDR2 FQNNGV. This CDR3 has 15 amino acids. Trimming pared 1 base from V and 1 base from J, leaving 10 bases between. Written as DNA, the CDR3 is TGTGCCAGCAGCTTAGCAGGGCAGTGGAACACTGAAGCTTTCTTT. Its protein product is CASSLAGQWNTEAFF.

The gene calls are TRBV5-1 and TRBJ2-7, with D possibly being TRBD1 (7 bases). The CDR3 runs 15 residues. From germline, CDR1 is SGHRS and CDR2 YFSETQ. The V and J ends lost 4 bases and 6 bases respectively, with 20 bases between them. CDR3 nucleotide sequence: TGCGCCAGCAGCCAAGAACACGCGGGACAGCGCGAGCAGTACTTC. It codes for CASSQEHAGQREQYF.

This clone was seen more than once but under ten times. The chain combines TRBV28 with TRBJ2-7, with 7 bases lining up with TRBD1. The CDR3 length is 15 residues. The V gene end was trimmed by 6 bases and the J gene end by 3 bases; junction bases not matched to a gene: 11. Germline V gene sequence: CDR1 MDHEN, CDR2 SYDVKM. The CDR3 sequence: CASRPPAGTVYEQYF. The CDR3 DNA follows: TGTGCCAGCAGGCCGCCCGCCGGGACAGTCTACGAGCAGTACTTC.

This clone was seen only a few times. V gene TRBV28 combines with J gene TRBJ2-4; D may be TRBD2 (5 bases). CDR1 and CDR2 (germline): MDHEN, SYDVKM. V shed 2 bases and J shed 4 bases, with 12 bases lying between them. This CDR3 region has 15 residues. Here the CDR3 DNA reads TGTGCCAGCAGTTTAGGGGTGTCGGGGAAAAACATTCAGTACTTC. This encodes CASSLGVSGKNIQYF.

This clone was seen only a few times. This chain connects TRBV18 to TRBJ2-6, with 9 bases that match TRBD2. CDR3 size: 17 residues. With V trimmed by 6 bases and J by 4 bases, 10 bases remained unmatched. Germline V gene data show CDR1 as KGHSH and CDR2 as LQKENI. The CDR3: CASSRDLAGDGANVLTF. CDR3 bases: TGTGCCAGCTCTCGCGATTTAGCGGGAGACGGGGCCAACGTCCTGACTTTC.